Listed below are T cell receptor beta chains from one sample, sequenced in a study of cytomegalovirus exposure and HLA in healthy donors. Here immunoSEQ multiplex PCR was the method, and the copy in TCRdb shows in-frame clones only, minus some. The sample records about 120,000 clones, around 77% being singletons. Sequenced material: PBMCs. These receptor sequences come from a woman aged 30 to 39 in good health and CMV-seropositive. The CDR3 runs from the conserved cysteine through the conserved F or W. Size tells how often a clone was seen (once, few, many) or the class of an expanded clone, and some rows leave it out.

.,TRBV4-1,TRBJ2-5,CASSQDGGVETQYF
.,TRBV27,TRBJ1-1,CASRPEVGTEAFF
.,TRBV27,TRBJ2-5,CASRTIAGTLGTQYF
few,TRBV7-3,TRBJ1-1,CASSLTSGLPTEAFF
.,TRBV5-6,TRBJ1-5,CASSLGGGNQPQHF
.,TRBV6-5,TRBJ1-1,CASSPTENMNTEAFF
.,TRBV18,TRBJ1-6,CASSRRDRQNSPLHF
.,TRBV11-2,TRBJ2-7,CASSSGAGAEQYF
once,TRBV18,TRBJ2-1,CASSPPMGDEQFF
.,TRBV11-3,TRBJ1-1,CASSLSTGVGTEAFF
.,TRBV11-3,TRBJ1-5,CASSPQGSNQPQHF
.,TRBV10-2,TRBJ2-7,CASSENPRTYEQYF
.,TRBV5-1,TRBJ1-1,CASSGETSTEAFF
.,TRBV29-1,TRBJ2-5,CSVDSSRGRQETQYF
.,TRBV7-2,TRBJ2-5,CASSLLGGGGTQYF
.,TRBV27,TRBJ2-1,CASRSDPPSGRASGQFF
.,TRBV7-6,.,CASSLPGQGREQYF
.,TRBV6-1,TRBJ2-1,CASYLQGLYNEQFF
.,TRBV6-1,TRBJ1-5,CASRKDGTYNQPQHF
few,TRBV10-2,TRBJ2-7,CASRLDRENYEQYF
once,TRBV13,TRBJ2-7,CASSLVGRGKASSSYEQYF
once,TRBV18,TRBJ2-5,CASSPPQQETQYF
few,TRBV6-5,TRBJ1-1,CASRVGQGTEAFF
.,TRBV5-4,TRBJ2-7,CASSLELATGGYEQYF
.,TRBV29-1,TRBJ2-3,CSVGAAIQDRADTQYF
.,TRBV27,TRBJ1-1,CASSNRAWNTEAFF
.,TRBV19,TRBJ2-7,CASSIGLRYEQYF
.,TRBV4-2,TRBJ2-6,CASSLTPSSGANVLTF
.,TRBV4-1,TRBJ2-3,CASSRSPSGGADTQYF
.,TRBV5-6,TRBJ2-7,CASSRGVGEQYF
few,TRBV7-9,TRBJ2-1,CASSTPWTGSTYNEQFF
.,TRBV19,TRBJ2-2,CASSIVGGGPGELFF
.,TRBV6-5,TRBJ2-5,CASSYYQGETQYF
once,TRBV19,TRBJ2-7,CASTSGASYEQYF
.,TRBV6-5,TRBJ1-1,CASRNAGLGTEAFF
.,TRBV5-6,TRBJ1-3,CASSPFGQGLSGNTIYF
.,TRBV4-1,TRBJ1-1,CASSLYRDGATEAFF
.,TRBV27,TRBJ1-6,CASSEAASSPLHF
.,TRBV6-5,TRBJ1-1,CASRNGVGTEAFF
.,TRBV5-4,TRBJ2-7,CASSPGGLAGGIPNEQYF